This note documents a single TCR beta chain sequence. The sample comes from a study of blood T cell repertoires in COVID-19. Study context: Whether acute or convalescent, the COVID-19 samples came from the United States, Italy and Spain. The analysed material was cDNA or gDNA that came from T cells, B-cell-depleted T cells, or PBMCs.

In the original workflow: The authors estimated nucleated cell counts from reference gene primer amplification. The table came from immunoSEQ multiplex PCR; TCRdb's copy has only in-frame clones and leaves some out. That table supplies the V and J calls and clone size; D and trimming were determined from the DNA. The repertoire holds about 140,000 clones, with around nine tenths as singletons. Germline loops: CDR1 MNHEY, CDR2 SMNVEV (reference sequence). J lost 7 bases, V lost 5 bases, and 13 bases had no gene match. The CDR3 is made up of 15 amino acids. This TCR came from a human donor in a cohort sampled during active COVID-19. The V call is TRBV27, the J call TRBJ2-7, with 8 bases identical to TRBD1. Material for sequencing was peripheral blood. The CDR3 loop reads CASSGFQGAKREQYF. The CDR3 DNA sequence: TGTGCCAGCAGTGGCTTCCAGGGGGCTAAGAGGGAGCAGTACTTC.